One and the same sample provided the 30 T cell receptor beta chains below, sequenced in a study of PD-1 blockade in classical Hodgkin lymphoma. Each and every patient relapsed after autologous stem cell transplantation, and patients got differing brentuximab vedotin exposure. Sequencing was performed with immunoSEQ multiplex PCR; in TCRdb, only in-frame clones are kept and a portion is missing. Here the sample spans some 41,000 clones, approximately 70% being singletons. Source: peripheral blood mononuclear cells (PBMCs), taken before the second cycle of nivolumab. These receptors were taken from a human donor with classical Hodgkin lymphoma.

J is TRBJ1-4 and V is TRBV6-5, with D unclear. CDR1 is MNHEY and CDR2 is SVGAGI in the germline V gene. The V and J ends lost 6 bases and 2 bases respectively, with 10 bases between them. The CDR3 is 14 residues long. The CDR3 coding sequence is TGTGCCAGCAGAGAGCCGGGGACTAATGAAAAACTGTTTTTT. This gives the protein CASREPGTNEKLFF.

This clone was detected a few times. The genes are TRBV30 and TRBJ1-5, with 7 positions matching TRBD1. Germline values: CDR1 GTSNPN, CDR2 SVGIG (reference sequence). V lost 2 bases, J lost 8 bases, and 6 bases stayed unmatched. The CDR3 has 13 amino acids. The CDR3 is CAWSSSGTEPQHF. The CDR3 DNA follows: TGTGCCTGGAGTTCATCCGGGACAGAGCCCCAGCATTTT.

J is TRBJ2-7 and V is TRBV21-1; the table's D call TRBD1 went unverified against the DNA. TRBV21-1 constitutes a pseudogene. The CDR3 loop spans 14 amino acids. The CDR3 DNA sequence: TGTGCCAGCAGCCTTCGGACAGGGATCGGGGAGCAGTACTTC. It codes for CASSLRTGIGEQYF.

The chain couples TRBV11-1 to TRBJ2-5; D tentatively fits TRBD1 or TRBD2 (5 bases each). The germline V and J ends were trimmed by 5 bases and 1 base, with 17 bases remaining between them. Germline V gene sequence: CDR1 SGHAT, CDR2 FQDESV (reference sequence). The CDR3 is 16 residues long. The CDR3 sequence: CASSVRVGPSQETQYF. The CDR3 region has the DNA TGTGCCAGCAGCGTCCGTGTGGGACCAAGCCAAGAGACCCAGTACTTC.

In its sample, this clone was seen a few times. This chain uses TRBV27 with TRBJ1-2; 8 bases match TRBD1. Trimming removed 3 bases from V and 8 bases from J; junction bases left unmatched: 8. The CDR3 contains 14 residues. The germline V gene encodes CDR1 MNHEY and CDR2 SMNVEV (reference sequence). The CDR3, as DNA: TGTGCCAGCAGTTTTTCGACAGGGGTAGAGGGCTACACCTTC. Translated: CASSFSTGVEGYTF.

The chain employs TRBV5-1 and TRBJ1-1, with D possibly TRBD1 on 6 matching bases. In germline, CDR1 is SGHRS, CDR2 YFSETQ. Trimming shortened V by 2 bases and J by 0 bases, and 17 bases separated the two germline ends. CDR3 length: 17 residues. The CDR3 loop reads CASSFAGAGLMNTEAFF. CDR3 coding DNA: TGCGCCAGCAGCTTCGCAGGGGCCGGCCTTATGAACACTGAAGCTTTCTTT. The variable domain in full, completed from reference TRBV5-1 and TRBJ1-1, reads KAGVTQTPRYLIKTRGQQVTLSCSPISGHRSVSWYQQTPGQGLQFLFEYFSETQRNKGNFPGRFSGRQFSNSRSEMNVSTLELGDSALYLCASSFAGAGLMNTEAFFGQGTRLTVV.

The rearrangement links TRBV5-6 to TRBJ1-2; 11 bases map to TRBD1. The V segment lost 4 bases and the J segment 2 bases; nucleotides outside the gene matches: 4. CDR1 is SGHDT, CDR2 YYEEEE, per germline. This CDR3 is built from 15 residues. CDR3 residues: CASSVRTGGNYGYTF. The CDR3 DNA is TGTGCCAGCAGCGTCCGGACAGGGGGCAACTATGGCTACACCTTC.

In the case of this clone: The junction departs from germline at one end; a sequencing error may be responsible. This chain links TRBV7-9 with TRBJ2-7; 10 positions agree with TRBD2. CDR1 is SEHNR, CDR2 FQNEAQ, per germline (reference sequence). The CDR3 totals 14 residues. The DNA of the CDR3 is TGTGCCAGCAGCCTAGCGGGAGTTGACTACGAGCAGTACTTC. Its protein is CASSLAGVDYEQYF.

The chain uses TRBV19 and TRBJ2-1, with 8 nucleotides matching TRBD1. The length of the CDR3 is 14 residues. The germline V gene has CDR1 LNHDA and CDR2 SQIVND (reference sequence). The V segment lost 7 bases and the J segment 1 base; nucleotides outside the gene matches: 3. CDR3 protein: CASTGTGSYNEQFF. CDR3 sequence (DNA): TGTGCCAGTACCGGGACAGGATCCTACAATGAGCAGTTCTTC. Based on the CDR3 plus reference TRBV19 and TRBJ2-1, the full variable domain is DGGITQSPKYLFRKEGQNVTLSCEQNLNHDAMYWYRQDPGQGLRLIYYSQIVNDFQKGDIAEGYSVSREKKESFPLTVTSAQKNPTAFYLCASTGTGSYNEQFFGPGTRLTVL.

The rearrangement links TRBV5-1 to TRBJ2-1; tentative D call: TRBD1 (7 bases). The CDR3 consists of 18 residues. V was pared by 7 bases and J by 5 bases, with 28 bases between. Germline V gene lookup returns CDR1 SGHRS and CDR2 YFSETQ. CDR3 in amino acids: CASQRPNRGVGTDNEQFF. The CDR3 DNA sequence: TGCGCCAGCCAGCGCCCTAACCGCGGGGTAGGGACAGACAATGAGCAGTTCTTC. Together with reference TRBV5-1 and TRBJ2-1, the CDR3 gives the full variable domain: KAGVTQTPRYLIKTRGQQVTLSCSPISGHRSVSWYQQTPGQGLQFLFEYFSETQRNKGNFPGRFSGRQFSNSRSEMNVSTLELGDSALYLCASQRPNRGVGTDNEQFFGPGTRLTVL.

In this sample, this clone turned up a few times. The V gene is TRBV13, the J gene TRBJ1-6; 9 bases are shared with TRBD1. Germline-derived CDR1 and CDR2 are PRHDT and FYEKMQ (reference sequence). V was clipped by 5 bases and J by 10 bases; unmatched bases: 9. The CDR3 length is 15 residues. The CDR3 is CASSHGTGSRSPLHF. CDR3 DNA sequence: TGTGCCAGCAGCCACGGGACAGGGAGTCGCTCACCCCTCCACTTT.

CDR3 sequence reads: CAWSVIWGGEQYF. DNA of the CDR3: TGTGCCTGGAGTGTAATTTGGGGAGGCGAGCAGTACTTC. The chain joins TRBV30 to TRBJ2-7; the D gene is possibly TRBD2 (6 bases). Looked up from germline, CDR1 is GTSNPN and CDR2 is SVGIG (reference sequence). CDR3 length: 13 amino acids. The V gene lost 0 bases and the J gene lost 6 bases, with 12 bases spanning the gap.

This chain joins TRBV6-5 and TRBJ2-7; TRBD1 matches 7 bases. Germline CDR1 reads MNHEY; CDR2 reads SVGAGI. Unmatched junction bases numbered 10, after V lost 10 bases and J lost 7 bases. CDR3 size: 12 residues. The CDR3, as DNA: TGTGCCACCCGACAGGGTTTCAGGGAGCAGTACTTC. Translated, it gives CATRQGFREQYF.

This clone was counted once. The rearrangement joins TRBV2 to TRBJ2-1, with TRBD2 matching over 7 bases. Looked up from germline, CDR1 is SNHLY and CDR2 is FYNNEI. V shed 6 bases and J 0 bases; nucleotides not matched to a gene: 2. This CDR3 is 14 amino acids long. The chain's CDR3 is CASRGTTSYNEQFF. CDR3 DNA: TGTGCCAGCAGGGGGACTACCTCCTACAATGAGCAGTTCTTC.

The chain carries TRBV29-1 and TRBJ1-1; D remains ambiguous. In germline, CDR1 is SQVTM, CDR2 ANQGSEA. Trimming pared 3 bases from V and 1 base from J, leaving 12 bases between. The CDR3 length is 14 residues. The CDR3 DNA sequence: TGCAGCGTTGATATAATTTCTCAGAACACTGAAGCTTTCTTT. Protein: CSVDIISQNTEAFF.

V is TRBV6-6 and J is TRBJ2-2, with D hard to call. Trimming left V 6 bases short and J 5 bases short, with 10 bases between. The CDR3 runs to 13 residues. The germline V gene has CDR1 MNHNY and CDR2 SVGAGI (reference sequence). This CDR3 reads CASSLILTGELFF. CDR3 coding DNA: TGTGCCAGCAGCTTGATCTTAACCGGGGAGCTGTTTTTT.

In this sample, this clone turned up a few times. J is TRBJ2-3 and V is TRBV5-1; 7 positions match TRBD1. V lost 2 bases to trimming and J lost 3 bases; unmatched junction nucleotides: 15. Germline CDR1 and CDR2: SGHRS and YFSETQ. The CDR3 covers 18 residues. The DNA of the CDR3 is TGCGCCAGCAGCTTACCGGGACAGTTGCCAAAGGAGACAGATACGCAGTATTTT. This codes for CASSLPGQLPKETDTQYF.

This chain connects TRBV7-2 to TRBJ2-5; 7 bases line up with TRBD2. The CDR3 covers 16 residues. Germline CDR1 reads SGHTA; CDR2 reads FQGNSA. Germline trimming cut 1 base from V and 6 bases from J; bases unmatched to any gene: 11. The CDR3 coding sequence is TGTGCCAGCAGCTTAGACGTGACGGGAGGATTGCAGACCCAGTACTTC. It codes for CASSLDVTGGLQTQYF.

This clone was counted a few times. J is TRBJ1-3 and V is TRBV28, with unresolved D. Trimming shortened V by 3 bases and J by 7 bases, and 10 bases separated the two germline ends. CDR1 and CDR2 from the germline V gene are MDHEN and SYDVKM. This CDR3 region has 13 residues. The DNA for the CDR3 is TGTGCCAGCAGTTTTAGCAGAATGAACACCATATATTTT. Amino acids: CASSFSRMNTIYF.

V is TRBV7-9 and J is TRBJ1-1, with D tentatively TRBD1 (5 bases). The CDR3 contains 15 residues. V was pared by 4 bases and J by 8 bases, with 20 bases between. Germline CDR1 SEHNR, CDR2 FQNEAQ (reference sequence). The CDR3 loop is CASSSWGDSRVEAFF. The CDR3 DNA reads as TGTGCCAGCAGCTCTTGGGGGGATTCCAGGGTGGAAGCTTTCTTT.

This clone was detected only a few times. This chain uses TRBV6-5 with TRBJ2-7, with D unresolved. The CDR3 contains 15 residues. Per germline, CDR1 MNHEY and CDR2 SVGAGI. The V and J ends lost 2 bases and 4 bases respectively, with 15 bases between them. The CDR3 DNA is TGTGCCAGCAGTTACGGGCAAACCGGCGGTTACGAGCAGTACTTC. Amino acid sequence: CASSYGQTGGYEQYF.

For the CDR3, the DNA is TGTGCCAGCAGCGGAGGACAAGGGTGGGGAGAAAAACTGTTTTTT. The encoded protein is CASSGGQGWGEKLFF. The chain combines TRBV9 with TRBJ1-4; a possible D gene is TRBD1 (5 bases). Trimming removed 3 bases at V and 8 bases at J, with 17 bases between. The CDR3 spans 15 residues. Germline V gene data show CDR1 as SGDLS and CDR2 as YYNGEE.

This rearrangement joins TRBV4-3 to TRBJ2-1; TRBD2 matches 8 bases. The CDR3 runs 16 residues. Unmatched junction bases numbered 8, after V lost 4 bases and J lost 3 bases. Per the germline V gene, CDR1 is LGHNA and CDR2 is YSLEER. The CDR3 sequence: CASSLSTSAIYNEQFF. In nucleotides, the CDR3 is TGCGCCAGCAGCCTATCGACTAGCGCAATCTACAATGAGCAGTTCTTC.

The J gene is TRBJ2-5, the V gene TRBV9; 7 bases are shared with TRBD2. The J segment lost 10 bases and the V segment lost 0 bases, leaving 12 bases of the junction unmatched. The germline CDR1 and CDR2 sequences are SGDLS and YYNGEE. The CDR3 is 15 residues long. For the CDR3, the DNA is TGTGCCAGCAGCGTAGTAATCGACCCCCGGGGGGACCAGTACTTC. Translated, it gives CASSVVIDPRGDQYF.

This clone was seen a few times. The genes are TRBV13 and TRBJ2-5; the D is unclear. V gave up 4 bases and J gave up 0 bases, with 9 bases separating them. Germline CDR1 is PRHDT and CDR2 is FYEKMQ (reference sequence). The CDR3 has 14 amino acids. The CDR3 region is CASSSTEYQETQYF. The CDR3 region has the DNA TGTGCCAGCAGCTCTACAGAGTACCAAGAGACCCAGTACTTC. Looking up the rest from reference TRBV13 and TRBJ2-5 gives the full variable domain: AAGVIQSPRHLIKEKRETATLKCYPIPRHDTVYWYQQGPGQDPQFLISFYEKMQSDKGSIPDRFSAQQFSDYHSELNMSSLELGDSALYFCASSSTEYQETQYFGPGTRLLVL.

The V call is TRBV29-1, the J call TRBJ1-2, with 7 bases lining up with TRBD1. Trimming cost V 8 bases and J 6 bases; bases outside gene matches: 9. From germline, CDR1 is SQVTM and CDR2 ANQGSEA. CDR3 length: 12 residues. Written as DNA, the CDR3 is TGCAGCACTACCCAGGGGGGGAATGGCTACACCTTC. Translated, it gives CSTTQGGNGYTF.

The CDR3 DNA follows: TGTGCCTGGAGGTCAGGGCGAGGGCCTAACACTGAAGCTTTCTTT. Encoded protein: CAWRSGRGPNTEAFF. The V and J genes are TRBV30 and TRBJ1-1, with D possibly being TRBD1 (5 bases). This CDR3 has 15 amino acids. CDR1 and CDR2 from the germline V gene are GTSNPN and SVGIG (reference sequence). Between the trimmed V and J ends, which lost 3 bases and 2 bases, there was a span of 16 bases.

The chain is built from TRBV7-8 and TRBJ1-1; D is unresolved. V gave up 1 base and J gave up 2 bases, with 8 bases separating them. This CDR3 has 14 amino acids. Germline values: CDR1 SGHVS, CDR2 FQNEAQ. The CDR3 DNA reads TGTGCCAGCAGCTTAGTCCGTCCTAACACTGAAGCTTTCTTT. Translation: CASSLVRPNTEAFF.

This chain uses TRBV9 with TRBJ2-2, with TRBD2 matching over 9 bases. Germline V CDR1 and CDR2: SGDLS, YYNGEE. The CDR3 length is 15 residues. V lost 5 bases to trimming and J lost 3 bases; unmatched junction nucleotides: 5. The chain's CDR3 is CASSGAGGYTGELFF. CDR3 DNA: TGTGCCAGCAGTGGAGCGGGAGGATACACCGGGGAGCTGTTTTTT.

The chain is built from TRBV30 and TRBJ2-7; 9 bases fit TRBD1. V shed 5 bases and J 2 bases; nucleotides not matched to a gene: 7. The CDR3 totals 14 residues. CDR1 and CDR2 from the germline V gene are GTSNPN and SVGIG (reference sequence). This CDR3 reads CAWSPGQGTYEQYF. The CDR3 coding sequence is TGTGCCTGGTCTCCGGGACAGGGTACCTACGAGCAGTACTTC.